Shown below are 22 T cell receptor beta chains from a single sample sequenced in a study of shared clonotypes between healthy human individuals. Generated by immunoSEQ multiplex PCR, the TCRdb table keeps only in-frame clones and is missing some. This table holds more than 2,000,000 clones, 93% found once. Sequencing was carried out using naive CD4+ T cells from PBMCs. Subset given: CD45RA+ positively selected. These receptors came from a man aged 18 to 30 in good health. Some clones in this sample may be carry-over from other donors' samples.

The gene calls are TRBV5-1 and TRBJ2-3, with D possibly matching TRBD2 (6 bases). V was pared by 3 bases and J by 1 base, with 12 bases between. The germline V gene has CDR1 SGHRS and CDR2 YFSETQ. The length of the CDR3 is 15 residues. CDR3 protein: CASSSPKRGTDTQYF. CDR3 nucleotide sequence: TGCGCCAGCAGCTCCCCGAAGCGGGGCACAGATACGCAGTATTTT.

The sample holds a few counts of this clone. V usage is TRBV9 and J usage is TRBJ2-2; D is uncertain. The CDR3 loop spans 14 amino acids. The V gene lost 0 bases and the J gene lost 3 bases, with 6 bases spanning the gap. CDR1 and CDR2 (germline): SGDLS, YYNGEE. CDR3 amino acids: CASSVAPYTGELFF. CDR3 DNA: TGTGCCAGCAGCGTAGCCCCTTACACCGGGGAGCTGTTTTTT.

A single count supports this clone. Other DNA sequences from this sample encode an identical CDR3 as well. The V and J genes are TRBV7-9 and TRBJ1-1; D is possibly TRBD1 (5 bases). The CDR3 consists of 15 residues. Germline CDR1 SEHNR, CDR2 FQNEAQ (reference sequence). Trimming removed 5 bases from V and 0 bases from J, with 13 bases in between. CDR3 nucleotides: TGTGCCAGCAGCCCCCGGGCAGGGATGAACACTGAAGCTTTCTTT. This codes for CASSPRAGMNTEAFF.

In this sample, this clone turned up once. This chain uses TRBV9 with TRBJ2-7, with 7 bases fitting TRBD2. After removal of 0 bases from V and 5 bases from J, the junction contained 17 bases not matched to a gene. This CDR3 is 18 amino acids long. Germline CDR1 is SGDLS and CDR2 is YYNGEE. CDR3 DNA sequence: TGTGCCAGCAGCGTAGCTCCGGTTGTCGGGGGAGGGCCTCACGAGCAGTACTTC. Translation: CASSVAPVVGGGPHEQYF.

Here the CDR3 DNA reads TGTGCCAGCAGCTTAGTGGTAGGTCGACAAGAGACCCAGTACTTC. Translation gives CASSLVVGRQETQYF. The V call is TRBV7-2, the J call TRBJ2-5; D unresolved. Trimming cost V 1 base and J 2 bases, with 11 bases left between them. Germline V CDR1 and CDR2: SGHTA, FQGNSA. The CDR3 loop spans 15 amino acids.

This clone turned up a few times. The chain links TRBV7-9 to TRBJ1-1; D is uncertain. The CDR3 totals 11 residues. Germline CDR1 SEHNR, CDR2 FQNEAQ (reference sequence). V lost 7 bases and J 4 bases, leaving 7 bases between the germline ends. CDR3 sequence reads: CASTSGTEAFF. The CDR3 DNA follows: TGTGCCAGCACGAGCGGCACTGAAGCTTTCTTT.

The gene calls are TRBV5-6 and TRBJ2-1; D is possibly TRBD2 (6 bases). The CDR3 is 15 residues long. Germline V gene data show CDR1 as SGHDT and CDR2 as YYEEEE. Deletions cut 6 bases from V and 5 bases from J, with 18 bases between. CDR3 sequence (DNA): TGTGCCAGCAAGACCCGGGACTTAATCCACAATGAGCAGTTCTTC. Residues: CASKTRDLIHNEQFF.

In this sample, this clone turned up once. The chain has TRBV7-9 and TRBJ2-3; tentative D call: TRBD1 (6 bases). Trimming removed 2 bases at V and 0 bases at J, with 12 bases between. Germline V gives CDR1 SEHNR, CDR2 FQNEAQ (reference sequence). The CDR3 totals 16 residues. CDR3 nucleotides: TGTGCCAGCAGCTTACGGCCAGGGGCGAGCACAGATACGCAGTATTTT. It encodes CASSLRPGASTDTQYF.

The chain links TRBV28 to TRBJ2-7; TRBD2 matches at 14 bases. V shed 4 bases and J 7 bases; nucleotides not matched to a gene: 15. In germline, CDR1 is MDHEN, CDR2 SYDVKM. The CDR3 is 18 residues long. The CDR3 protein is CASSSPGTSGGYHAEQYF. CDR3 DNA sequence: TGTGCCAGCAGTTCACCCGGGACTAGCGGGGGTTACCATGCTGAGCAGTACTTC.

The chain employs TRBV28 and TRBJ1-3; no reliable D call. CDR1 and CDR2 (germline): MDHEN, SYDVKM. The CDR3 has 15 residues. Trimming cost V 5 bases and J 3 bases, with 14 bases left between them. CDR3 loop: CASSPAGGFGNTIYF. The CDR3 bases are TGTGCCAGCAGTCCCGCCGGAGGTTTTGGAAACACCATATATTTT.

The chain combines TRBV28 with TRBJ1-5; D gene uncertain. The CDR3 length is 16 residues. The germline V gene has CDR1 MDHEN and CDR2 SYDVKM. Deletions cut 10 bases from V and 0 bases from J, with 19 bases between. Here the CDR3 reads CAISLLGGISNQPQHF. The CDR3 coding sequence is TGTGCCATCTCCCTACTTGGCGGCATTAGCAATCAGCCCCAGCATTTT.

CDR3: CASSHDPGTSNQPQHF. In nucleotides, the CDR3 is TGTGCCAGCAGTCATGATCCCGGGACAAGCAATCAGCCCCAGCATTTT. The rearrangement uses TRBV28 and TRBJ1-5; D perhaps matches TRBD1 (6 bases). The CDR3 sequence is 16 residues long. Germline CDR1 and CDR2: MDHEN and SYDVKM. Between the trimmed V and J ends, which lost 5 bases and 1 base, there was a span of 15 bases.

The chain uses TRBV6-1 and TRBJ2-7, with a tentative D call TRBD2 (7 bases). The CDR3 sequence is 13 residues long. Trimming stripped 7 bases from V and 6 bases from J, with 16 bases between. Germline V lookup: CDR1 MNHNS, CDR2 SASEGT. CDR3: CASTTEGGSEQYF. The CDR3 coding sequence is TGTGCCAGCACCACCGAGGGGGGGAGCGAGCAGTACTTC.

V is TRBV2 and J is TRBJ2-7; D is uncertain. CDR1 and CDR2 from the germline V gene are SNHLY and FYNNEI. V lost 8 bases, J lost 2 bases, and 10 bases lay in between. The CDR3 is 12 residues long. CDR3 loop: CASGPNTYEQYF. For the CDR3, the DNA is TGTGCCAGCGGTCCTAACACCTACGAGCAGTACTTC.

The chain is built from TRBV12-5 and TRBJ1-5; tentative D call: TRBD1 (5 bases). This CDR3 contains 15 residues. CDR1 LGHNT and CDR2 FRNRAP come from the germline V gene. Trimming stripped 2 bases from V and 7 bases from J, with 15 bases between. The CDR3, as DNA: TGTGCTAGTGGTTTGACCCAGGGTGGAAGACAGCCCCAGCATTTT. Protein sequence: CASGLTQGGRQPQHF.

CDR3 nucleotides: TGTGCCAGCACCCCTGCGGCGGGAGGGCCGGACGGGGAGCTGTTTTTT. Translating gives CASTPAAGGPDGELFF. The V and J genes are TRBV13 and TRBJ2-2, with TRBD2 identical over 9 bases. The V gene's germline CDR1 is PRHDT and CDR2 FYEKMQ (reference sequence). The V segment lost 7 bases and the J segment 7 bases; nucleotides outside the gene matches: 13. This CDR3 has 16 amino acids.

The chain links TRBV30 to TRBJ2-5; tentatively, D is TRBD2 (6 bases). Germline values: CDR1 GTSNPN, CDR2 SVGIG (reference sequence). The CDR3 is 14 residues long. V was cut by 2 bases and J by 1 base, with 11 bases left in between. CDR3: CAWSFPGGQETQYF. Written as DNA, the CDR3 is TGTGCCTGGAGTTTTCCCGGGGGCCAAGAGACCCAGTACTTC. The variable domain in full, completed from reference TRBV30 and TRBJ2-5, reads SQTIHQWPATLVQPVGSPLSLECTVEGTSNPNLYWYRQAAGRGLQLLFYSVGIGQISSEVPQNLSASRPQDRQFILSSKKLLLSDSGFYLCAWSFPGGQETQYFGPGTRLLVL.

The CDR3 protein is CASSEGLAGFNEQFF. The CDR3 nucleotides read TGTGCCAGCAGCGAGGGACTAGCGGGATTCAATGAGCAGTTCTTC. This chain joins TRBV9 and TRBJ2-1, with TRBD2 identical over 13 bases. CDR1 is SGDLS and CDR2 is YYNGEE in the germline V gene. CDR3 length equals 15 residues. Trimming removed 3 bases from V and 6 bases from J; junction bases left unmatched: 3.

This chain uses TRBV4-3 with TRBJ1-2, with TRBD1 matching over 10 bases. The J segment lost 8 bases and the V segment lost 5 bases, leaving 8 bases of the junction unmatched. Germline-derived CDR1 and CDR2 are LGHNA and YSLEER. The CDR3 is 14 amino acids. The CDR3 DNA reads TGCGCCAGCAGCTACCGGGACAGGGGTTCCGGCTACACCTTC. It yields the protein CASSYRDRGSGYTF.

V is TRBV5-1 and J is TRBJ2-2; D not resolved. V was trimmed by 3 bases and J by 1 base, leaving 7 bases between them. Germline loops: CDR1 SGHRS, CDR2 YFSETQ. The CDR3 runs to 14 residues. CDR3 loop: CASSSSLNTGELFF. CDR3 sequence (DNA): TGCGCCAGCAGCTCCAGCTTGAACACCGGGGAGCTGTTTTTT. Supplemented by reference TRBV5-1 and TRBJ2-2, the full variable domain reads KAGVTQTPRYLIKTRGQQVTLSCSPISGHRSVSWYQQTPGQGLQFLFEYFSETQRNKGNFPGRFSGRQFSNSRSEMNVSTLELGDSALYLCASSSSLNTGELFFGEGSRLTVL.

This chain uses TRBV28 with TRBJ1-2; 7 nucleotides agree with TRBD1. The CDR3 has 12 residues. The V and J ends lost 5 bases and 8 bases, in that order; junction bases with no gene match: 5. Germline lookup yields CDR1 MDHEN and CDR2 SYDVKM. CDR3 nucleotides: TGTGCCAGCAGTGTGAGACAGGGCGGCTACACCTTC. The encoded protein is CASSVRQGGYTF.

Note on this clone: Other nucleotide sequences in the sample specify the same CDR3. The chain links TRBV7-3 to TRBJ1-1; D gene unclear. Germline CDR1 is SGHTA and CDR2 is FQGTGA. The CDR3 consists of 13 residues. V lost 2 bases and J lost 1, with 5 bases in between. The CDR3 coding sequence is TGTGCCAGCAGCTTACAAGGGAACACTGAAGCTTTCTTT. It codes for CASSLQGNTEAFF.